This T cell receptor beta chain was obtained from a study of blood T cell repertoires in COVID-19 (TCRdb year 2020). With respect to the entire study: Samples covering the acute and convalescent phases of COVID-19 were provided by collaborators in the United States, Italy and Spain. The repertoires were released in a freely available public database meant as a resource for research on the immune response to SARS-CoV-2. Deeply sampled blood TCRbeta repertoires from subjects exposed to, actively infected with, or recovered from COVID-19 were included in the dataset. Nearly every sample came with metadata listing a de-identified subject ID, COVID-19 status, age in years and sex. Where available, HLA class I and class II types were obtained from metadata supplied by the sample provider rather than from assay-based typing. The prospective study material was composed of cDNA or gDNA derived from T cells, B-cell-depleted T cells, or PBMCs. The samples were drawn from the first 160 participants of the ongoing ImmuneRACE study and from 950 to 1,500 subjects provided by 6 global collaborators. What the study reported, not specific to this receptor: How much clinical and demographic metadata was included differed by source and by participant, and the metadata was provided uncurated.

The junction shows trimming of 5 bases on V and 4 bases on J, plus 14 bases between the germline ends. The germline V gene (reference sequence) gives CDR1 as LNHDA and CDR2 as SQIVND. The CDR3 runs 14 residues from the cysteine to the phenylalanine. The retained sequence is limited to the CDR3, 42 bases, with the frame set at the first base. At one collaborating source in Seattle, patients were enrolled during active infection and were followed longitudinally through the course of disease. Collaborating institutions collected whole blood in K2EDTA tubes following their own protocols. For TCRbeta analysis, collaborator samples were shipped as frozen whole blood, as isolated PBMCs, or as DNA extracted from either sample type. Regarding this clone: Its binding antigen is unknown. Base qualities were left out, and no much larger clone turns up one base away.

TCRbeta CDR3 regions were amplified from genomic DNA by means of the immunoSEQ Assay, a bias-controlled multiplex PCR. Per the source publication's procedure: The number of nucleated cells in each sample was estimated by amplification of reference gene primers within the assay. To quantify the absolute abundance of each unique TCRbeta CDR3 rearrangement, sequence reads were collapsed and filtered. For each sample, productive Simpson clonality was calculated as the square root of Simpson's diversity index across productive rearrangements. In TCRdb, the immuneACCESS table is reduced to in-frame sequences with V and J assigned. These tables do not hold every clone; where another copy was compared, an unresolved V gene accounts for under half, and the others remain unexplained. That table is the source of V, J and clone size, and D and trimming were worked out from the DNA. The sample table records 200,000 to 300,000 clones; 70% to 90% of these occur just once. Of the sample, over 4% falls within the top ten clones.

This receptor was taken from a woman aged 55-69 years with COVID-19, enrolled during active disease. Sequencing input: peripheral blood. The chain is made from TRBV19 and TRBJ1-1; the D gene is possibly TRBD1, with 6 bases matching. The CDR3 reads as follows: CASSRGTPGTEAFF. The sequenced DNA is TGTGCCAGTAGTCGAGGGACACCGGGCACTGAAGCTTTCTTT.